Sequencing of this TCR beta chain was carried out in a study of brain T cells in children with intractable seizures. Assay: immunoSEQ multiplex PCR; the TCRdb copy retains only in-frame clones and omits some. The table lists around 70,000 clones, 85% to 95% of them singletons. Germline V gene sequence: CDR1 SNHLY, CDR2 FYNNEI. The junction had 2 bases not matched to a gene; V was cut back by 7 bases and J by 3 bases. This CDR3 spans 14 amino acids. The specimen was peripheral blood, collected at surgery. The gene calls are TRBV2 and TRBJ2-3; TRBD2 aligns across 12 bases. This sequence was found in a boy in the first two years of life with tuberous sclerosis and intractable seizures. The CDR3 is CASTLAGGTDTQYF. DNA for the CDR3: TGTGCCAGCACACTAGCGGGGGGTACAGATACGCAGTATTTT.